This T cell receptor (beta chain) was profiled in a study of CD8+ T cells in alopecia areata listed by TCRdb under 2018. For the wider study: To study T cell clonal expansion in alopecia areata, the researchers applied high-throughput TCRbeta sequencing to both the C3H/HeJ mouse model and human patients. immunoSEQ multiplex PCR using 35 Vbeta forward primers and 13 Jbeta reverse primers was used to amplify TCRbeta CDR3 regions. RNA was obtained with the PAXgene miRNA kit for fixed scalp, the miRNeasy kit for PBMCs, and the RNeasy kit for mouse skin. Scalp clonality was compared across normal scalp (n=4), patchy alopecia areata scalp (n=8), and alopecia totalis/universalis scalp (n=8). In humans, TCRbeta sequencing was performed on scalp tissue and on sorted CD4+ and CD8+ peripheral blood T cells from healthy controls and from patients with patchy or totalis/universalis alopecia areata.

The library was obtained by the immunoSEQ multiplex PCR assay. To provide template for TCR sequencing, every sample had RNA extracted and reverse transcribed into cDNA. SuperScript III was used for first-strand cDNA synthesis, primed with a 2:1 mix of oligo-dT and random hexamers. Amplification bias was assessed with a synthetic immune receptor repertoire, and residual bias was removed computationally. On the study's bioinformatics: Raw reads were preprocessed for error removal, and CDR3 was defined according to IMGT conventions as running from the conserved cysteine to phenylalanine. Clonality was computed by normalizing Shannon entropy by log2 of the number of productive unique TCRs and subtracting the result from 1. Whether each scalp clone was CD4 or CD8 was inferred by checking scalp TCRbeta sequences against the CD4 and CD8 repertoires from sorted blood. Drawn from immuneACCESS, this table holds only the in-frame rearrangements with V and J called that TCRdb kept. Clones are partly lost; checked studies trace under half to an unresolved V gene and leave the rest unexplained. That table is the source of V, J and clone size, and D and trimming were worked out from the DNA. This sample has around 100,000 clones in its table, and 55% of those were observed once. The ten largest make up around 8.5% of the sample.

This clone has just a few counts. Which antigen it targets is not known. One base away there is no much larger clone; base qualities are not given. The research as a whole found: Resident alphabeta T cells in normal human skin are also sequenced, complicating scalp TCR repertoire analysis, unlike mouse skin dominated by gammadelta T cells. Compared with mice, TCR sequences shared between patients were less clear, possibly partly because of HLA diversity across the patient population. Compared with normal scalp, lesional scalp had higher clonality and more expanded CD8+ clones, particularly in alopecia totalis/universalis, a pattern that suggests antigenic drive.

V is reduced by 5 bases and J by 1 base, leaving a spacing of 8 bases between them. From the germline V gene, CDR1 is MGHDK and CDR2 is SYGVNS. The CDR3 goes from the cysteine to the phenylalanine over 13 residues. Just CDR3 DNA is preserved here, 39 bases in frame from base 1. PBMCs were isolated by density centrifugation and stained for CD3, CD4 and CD8, and CD4+ and CD8+ T cells were sorted on a FACSAria. Scalp biopsies and blood samples were provided by unaffected controls. This clonotype was sampled from a human donor in good health. The sequencing sample was made of CD4+ T cells sorted from blood. The chain is assembled from TRBV25-1 and TRBJ1-2; TRBD1 is perhaps the D gene, given 5 matching bases. The CDR3 region: CASSPGFNYGYTF. The sequenced DNA is TGTGCCAGCAGTCCAGGGTTTAACTATGGCTACACCTTC.